The source of this TCR beta chain is a study of T cell responses to AZD1222 COVID-19 vaccine. The CDR3 runs 12 residues. CDR1 and CDR2 (germline): SGHNT, YENEEA. The ends lost 6 bases at V and 5 bases at J; junction bases unmatched: 3. Profiling relied on immunoSEQ multiplex PCR, and the TCRdb table lists in-frame clones only, not all of them. The sample holds approximately 140,000 clones; approximately 90% are singletons and the top ten take roughly 3.8%. This specimen consisted of peripheral blood, obtained 28 days after the second AZD1222 dose. This chain links TRBV11-3 with TRBJ2-7; 8 bases are a match to TRBD1. The sequence was obtained from an adult who received the AZD1222 COVID-19 vaccine. Here the CDR3 DNA reads TGTGCCAGCAGTTCGACAGGGGACGAGCAGTACTTC. It yields the protein CASSSTGDEQYF.